The 25 T cell receptor beta chains in this list originate from one sample, sequenced in a study of shared clonotypes between healthy human individuals. Assay used: immunoSEQ multiplex PCR; TCRdb lists only in-frame clones, some missing. The table lists 1 million to 1.2 million clones, around 77% of them singletons, with 0.89% in the top ten. The source material was memory CD4+ T cells from PBMCs. Subset meaning: CD45RA-negative fraction. The receptors stem from a man aged 18-30 years in good health. Some clones in this sample may be carry-over from other donors' samples.

This clone was picked up one time. The V call is TRBV7-8, the J call TRBJ2-7, with D possibly matching TRBD1 (5 bases). CDR1 SGHVS and CDR2 FQNEAQ come from the germline V gene. Trimming removed 2 bases at V and 1 base at J, with 9 bases between. There are 14 residues in the CDR3. CDR3 loop: CASSLLGQSYEQYF. The DNA of the CDR3 is TGTGCCAGCAGCTTACTGGGGCAGTCCTACGAGCAGTACTTC.

This rearrangement joins TRBV27 to TRBJ1-5, with 7 bases lining up with TRBD1. CDR1 is MNHEY and CDR2 is SMNVEV in the germline V gene (reference sequence). The CDR3 contains 14 residues. V shed 8 bases, J shed 9 bases, and the junction held 13 bases outside the gene matches. CDR3 sequence: CASGSQGLVSPQHF. CDR3 coding DNA: TGTGCCAGCGGCTCACAGGGGCTAGTGTCGCCCCAGCATTTT.

V and J are TRBV5-1 and TRBJ1-1, with D possibly matching TRBD1 (5 bases). Trimming removed 3 bases at V and 5 bases at J, with 17 bases between. CDR3 length: 15 amino acids. CDR1 SGHRS and CDR2 YFSETQ come from the germline V gene. The CDR3 reads CASSSPPGVGTEAFF. CDR3 in DNA: TGCGCCAGCAGCTCCCCACCGGGGGTGGGGACTGAAGCTTTCTTT.

This clone showed up just a few times. The J gene is TRBJ2-2, the V gene TRBV27; D remains unclear. V dropped 1 base and J dropped 6 bases, with 6 bases sitting between them. Germline V gene data show CDR1 as MNHEY and CDR2 as SMNVEV (reference sequence). The CDR3 has 13 amino acids. CDR3: CASSLWSAGELFF. DNA for the CDR3: TGTGCCAGCAGTTTATGGTCCGCCGGGGAGCTGTTTTTT.

Details on this clone: Other nucleotide sequences from this sample produce the same CDR3. The chain links TRBV5-4 to TRBJ2-7; the match to TRBD1 covers 8 bases. CDR3 length equals 13 residues. Germline V gene lookup returns CDR1 SGHNT and CDR2 YYREEE (reference sequence). The trim removed 3 bases at V and 3 bases at J, leaving 2 bases unmatched. The CDR3: CASSYGQGYEQYF. CDR3 in DNA: TGTGCCAGCAGCTATGGACAGGGCTACGAGCAGTACTTC.

V is TRBV2 and J is TRBJ2-7, with 8 positions matching TRBD2. CDR1 and CDR2 (germline): SNHLY, FYNNEI. The ends lost 4 bases at V and 5 bases at J; junction bases unmatched: 16. This CDR3 has 17 amino acids. CDR3 sequence (DNA): TGTGCCAGCAGTGGAGCGAACGGGAGGGCCCTCATGGACGAGCAGTACTTC. It codes for CASSGANGRALMDEQYF.

The CDR3 coding sequence is TGTGCCAGCAGACAGTTAAACTACGAGCAGTACTTC. Protein product: CASRQLNYEQYF. The chain is built from TRBV28 and TRBJ2-7, with no clear D. With 6 bases removed from V and 3 bases from J, the gap between germline ends came to 9 bases. Germline V gene data show CDR1 as MDHEN and CDR2 as SYDVKM. The CDR3 runs to 12 residues.

The chain employs TRBV5-4 and TRBJ2-2; 8 bases are a match to TRBD2. Per the germline V gene, CDR1 is SGHNT and CDR2 is YYREEE (reference sequence). The CDR3 loop spans 15 amino acids. Trimming removed 5 bases from V and 4 bases from J; junction bases left unmatched: 7. CDR3 in amino acids: CASRRTSPSTGELFF. As DNA, the CDR3 is TGTGCCAGCAGGAGGACTAGCCCCTCCACCGGGGAGCTGTTTTTT.

CDR3 in DNA: TGTGCCAGCAGTGCACAGGGGACCAGCAATCAGCCCCAGCATTTT. This encodes CASSAQGTSNQPQHF. The rearrangement joins TRBV2 to TRBJ1-5; TRBD1 agrees at 7 bases. The V and J ends lost 4 bases and 1 base, in that order; junction bases with no gene match: 4. The V gene's germline CDR1 is SNHLY and CDR2 FYNNEI. The length of the CDR3 is 15 residues.

The V call is TRBV15, the J call TRBJ1-1, with TRBD1 matching 12 bases. V shed 3 bases and J 4 bases; nucleotides not matched to a gene: 3. Germline assignment: CDR1 LNHNV and CDR2 YYDKDF (reference sequence). The CDR3 has 15 amino acids. The CDR3 region is CATSSMGQGATEAFF. CDR3 nucleotides: TGTGCCACCAGCAGTATGGGACAGGGGGCCACTGAAGCTTTCTTT.

V gene TRBV6-1 combines with J gene TRBJ2-1; 7 bases are a match to TRBD1. CDR3 length: 16 amino acids. The J segment lost 4 bases and the V segment lost 2 bases, leaving 8 bases of the junction unmatched. Germline V gene sequence: CDR1 MNHNS, CDR2 SASEGT. In nucleotides, the CDR3 is TGTGCCAGCAGTGAAAACAGGGGTCGTGTGTACAATGAGCAGTTCTTC. Residues: CASSENRGRVYNEQFF.

This chain connects TRBV5-1 to TRBJ1-1; D unresolved. From germline, CDR1 is SGHRS and CDR2 YFSETQ. V was clipped by 0 bases and J by 0 bases, with 9 bases between them. This CDR3 has 15 residues. The CDR3: CASSLETSVNTEAFF. CDR3 DNA: TGCGCCAGCAGCTTGGAGACATCTGTGAACACTGAAGCTTTCTTT.

The sample holds a few counts of this clone. This chain connects TRBV2 to TRBJ2-3, with D tentatively TRBD2 (5 bases). This CDR3 has 14 residues. V lost 6 bases, J lost 4 bases, and 14 bases lay in between. CDR1 and CDR2 from the germline V gene are SNHLY and FYNNEI. CDR3 sequence reads: CASSADSWADTQYF. The CDR3 DNA is TGTGCCAGCAGCGCGGACTCCTGGGCAGATACGCAGTATTTT.

As for this clone: The sample carries other DNA sequences with the same CDR3. The chain is built from TRBV6-1 and TRBJ2-3, with a possible D match to TRBD2 (6 bases). CDR3 length: 16 amino acids. In germline, CDR1 is MNHNS, CDR2 SASEGT. Trimming shortened V by 2 bases and J by 0 bases, and 12 bases separated the two germline ends. The DNA of the CDR3 is TGTGCCAGCAGTGAATTGGCGGGGTCTAGCACAGATACGCAGTATTTT. It codes for CASSELAGSSTDTQYF.

The rearrangement joins TRBV28 to TRBJ1-2; no clear D. The V end lost 8 bases, the J end lost 4 bases, and 11 bases lay between the germline ends. Germline assignment: CDR1 MDHEN and CDR2 SYDVKM. The CDR3 covers 12 residues. The CDR3 DNA is TGTGCCAGCGAGGAGTACGGCTATGGCTACACCTTC. This sequence encodes CASEEYGYGYTF.

The chain recombines TRBV28 with TRBJ1-5; 10 bases line up with TRBD1. Germline CDR1 reads MDHEN; CDR2 reads SYDVKM. Trimming took 2 bases from V and 6 from J; bases not matched to a gene: 13. CDR3 size: 18 residues. CDR3 in amino acids: CASSLAPRATGGGQPQHF. Written as DNA, the CDR3 is TGTGCCAGCAGTTTAGCCCCCCGGGCGACAGGGGGCGGTCAGCCCCAGCATTTT.

This clone has more than one count but fewer than ten. V and J are TRBV11-2 and TRBJ1-1; no firm D call. Per the germline V gene, CDR1 is SGHAT and CDR2 is FQNNGV. Trimming stripped 4 bases from V and 1 base from J, with 13 bases between. The CDR3 is made up of 15 amino acids. CDR3 sequence (DNA): TGTGCCAGCAGCTGGAGTGGGAGAGGGAACACTGAAGCTTTCTTT. Translated, it gives CASSWSGRGNTEAFF. The entire variable domain, with the rest obtained from reference TRBV11-2 and TRBJ1-1, is as follows: EAGVAQSPRYKIIEKRQSVAFWCNPISGHATLYWYQQILGQGPKLLIQFQNNGVVDDSQLPKDRFSAERLKGVDSTLKIQPAKLEDSAVYLCASSWSGRGNTEAFFGQGTRLTVV.

The chain joins TRBV2 to TRBJ1-1; D gene unclear. Germline V CDR1 and CDR2: SNHLY, FYNNEI. V was clipped by 8 bases and J by 4 bases, with 11 bases between them. The length of the CDR3 is 12 residues. The DNA of the CDR3 is TGTGCCAGCGCAATACAAATCACTGAAGCTTTCTTT. Protein: CASAIQITEAFF.

The gene calls are TRBV28 and TRBJ2-2, with D possibly TRBD1 on 6 matching bases. The V gene's germline CDR1 is MDHEN and CDR2 SYDVKM. This CDR3 contains 14 residues. V was clipped by 7 bases and J by 2 bases, with 11 bases between them. The CDR3 loop reads CASTGVVNTGELFF. CDR3 nucleotides: TGTGCCAGCACAGGGGTTGTCAACACCGGGGAGCTGTTTTTT.

The V and J genes are TRBV7-8 and TRBJ2-3; maybe TRBD2 (5 bases). The CDR3 loop spans 16 amino acids. From germline, CDR1 is SGHVS and CDR2 FQNEAQ. Trimming stripped 4 bases from V and 2 bases from J, with 16 bases between. The CDR3 loop is CASSYVLSDYTDTQYF. CDR3 nucleotides: TGTGCCAGCAGCTACGTTCTTAGCGACTACACAGATACGCAGTATTTT.

The CDR3 sequence is CASSWGGPLNTEAFF. The DNA for the CDR3 is TGCGCCAGCAGCTGGGGGGGACCTCTGAACACTGAAGCTTTCTTT. V usage is TRBV5-1 and J usage is TRBJ1-1; TRBD1 might be the D (5 bases). Looked up from germline, CDR1 is SGHRS and CDR2 is YFSETQ. V was shortened by 3 bases and J by 0 bases, with 12 bases between the two germline ends. The CDR3 sequence is 15 residues long.

The chain is built from TRBV9 and TRBJ1-2; D is undetermined. The CDR3 totals 15 residues. The germline V gene encodes CDR1 SGDLS and CDR2 YYNGEE. Trimming removed 5 bases at V and 8 bases at J, with 22 bases between. CDR3 nucleotide sequence: TGTGCCAGCAGGGATGATGTTCACCAGGTGGGCGGCTACACCTTC. This codes for CASRDDVHQVGGYTF.

CDR3 bases: TGTGCCAGCAGTTACTCGGGTAGGTCGGGCACTGAAGCTTTCTTT. It is translated as CASSYSGRSGTEAFF. V usage is TRBV6-5 and J usage is TRBJ1-1, with D unresolved. Deletions cut 0 bases from V and 4 bases from J, with 12 bases between. Germline V gene data show CDR1 as MNHEY and CDR2 as SVGAGI. CDR3 length equals 15 residues.

Ten or more counts support this clone. The chain carries TRBV9 and TRBJ2-2; D remains ambiguous. The V and J ends lost 3 bases and 3 bases respectively, with 0 bases between them. Germline V gene data show CDR1 as SGDLS and CDR2 as YYNGEE. This CDR3 region has 11 residues. The CDR3: CASSDTGELFF. DNA of the CDR3: TGTGCCAGCAGCGACACCGGGGAGCTGTTTTTT.

The V gene is TRBV4-1, the J gene TRBJ2-3; 10 bases align to TRBD2. The CDR3 consists of 15 residues. CDR1 and CDR2 from the germline V gene are MGHRA and YSYEKL. The V segment lost 4 bases and the J segment 2 bases; nucleotides outside the gene matches: 3. CDR3 sequence reads: CASSLTSGDTDTQYF. The CDR3, as DNA: TGCGCCAGCAGCCTCACTAGCGGGGACACAGATACGCAGTATTTT.